What follows are 32 T cell receptor beta chains derived from one specimen sequenced in a study of CD8+ T cells in alopecia areata. In each case, RNA was isolated and then reverse transcribed into cDNA as the sequencing template. Using immunoSEQ multiplex PCR, the repertoire was profiled, and TCRdb retains in-frame clones only, with some absent. The repertoire holds some 190,000 clones, with 50% to 60% as singletons. Treatment in this sample: oral pan-JAK inhibitor, 5-10 mg twice daily. The input for sequencing was CD4+ T cells sorted from blood, taken at week 4, from a patient treated with tofacitinib. The receptors derive from a human donor with alopecia areata.

The chain recombines TRBV29-1 with TRBJ2-2; TRBD1 aligns across 8 bases. CDR3 length: 17 residues. Germline V CDR1 and CDR2: SQVTM, ANQGSEA. V trimming: 7 bases; J trimming: 3 bases; junction bases outside the gene matches: 16. The CDR3 sequence: CSARRGQGAGDTGELFF. The CDR3 DNA reads TGCAGCGCCCGTCGAGGACAGGGCGCTGGCGACACCGGGGAGCTGTTTTTT.

This clone appeared a few times. The rearrangement uses TRBV29-1 and TRBJ2-7; 9 bases line up with TRBD2. The V and J ends lost 7 bases and 5 bases, in that order; junction bases with no gene match: 12. Germline CDR1 is SQVTM and CDR2 is ANQGSEA. The CDR3 spans 14 residues. In nucleotides, the CDR3 is TGCAGCGCCTTCGACCACCAGCGGGAGGACGAGCAGTACTTC. This encodes CSAFDHQREDEQYF.

The chain employs TRBV7-2 and TRBJ2-4; D not certain. The V gene lost 6 bases and the J gene lost 1 base, with 22 bases spanning the gap. The CDR3 length is 18 residues. Germline CDR1 and CDR2: SGHTA and FQGNSA. This CDR3 reads CASRPTILTTMAKNIQYF. The CDR3 DNA reads TGTGCCAGCAGACCTACCATCCTCACAACGATGGCCAAAAACATTCAGTACTTC.

Details on this clone: Other nucleotide sequences from this sample produce the same CDR3. The chain uses TRBV30 and TRBJ2-7; tentative D call: TRBD1 (5 bases). The length of the CDR3 is 11 residues. Germline CDR1 is GTSNPN and CDR2 is SVGIG (reference sequence). The ends were cut back, 4 bases at V and 4 bases at J, with 8 bases in the middle. CDR3 in DNA: TGTGCCTGGAAGGGGAATTACGAGCAGTACTTC. It is translated as CAWKGNYEQYF.

The table lists this clone with a few counts. V is TRBV27 and J is TRBJ2-3; possibly TRBD2 for D (6 bases). Trimming cost V 2 bases and J 3 bases, with 9 bases left between them. Germline V gene sequence: CDR1 MNHEY, CDR2 SMNVEV (reference sequence). This CDR3 contains 14 residues. The CDR3 coding sequence is TGTGCCAGCAGTTTAGGGGGAGGAACAGATACGCAGTATTTT. Amino acids: CASSLGGGTDTQYF.

The chain joins TRBV29-1 to TRBJ2-5; 9 bases are a match to TRBD1. Trimming removed 7 bases from V and 5 bases from J; junction bases left unmatched: 8. The CDR3 runs 13 residues. Per the germline V gene, CDR1 is SQVTM and CDR2 is ANQGSEA. The CDR3 here is CSDAWTGEETQYF. As DNA, the CDR3 is TGCAGCGATGCATGGACAGGGGAGGAGACCCAGTACTTC.

The chain uses TRBV2 and TRBJ2-7, with 7 bases identical to TRBD1. CDR3 length equals 14 residues. Germline V CDR1 and CDR2: SNHLY, FYNNEI. V lost 5 bases, J lost 2 bases, and 6 bases stayed unmatched. CDR3 region: CASSSGTVTYEQYF. CDR3 nucleotide sequence: TGTGCCAGCAGTTCCGGGACAGTAACCTACGAGCAGTACTTC.

Only a few counts were recorded for this clone. The genes are TRBV4-1 and TRBJ2-5; 9 nucleotides match TRBD2. The V gene's germline CDR1 is MGHRA and CDR2 YSYEKL. The ends lost 3 bases at V and 5 bases at J; junction bases unmatched: 7. The CDR3 has 15 residues. In nucleotides, the CDR3 is TGCGCCAGCAGCCAGACTAGCGGCCAACAGGAGACCCAGTACTTC. It yields the protein CASSQTSGQQETQYF.

V usage is TRBV11-2 and J usage is TRBJ2-1; the D gene is possibly TRBD2 (6 bases). The CDR3 is made up of 12 amino acids. The V end was cut by 1 base, the J end by 10 bases, with 8 bases between. Germline assignment: CDR1 SGHAT and CDR2 FQNNGV. The CDR3 region has the DNA TGTGCCAGCAGCTTAGTAGCGGTAGAGCAGTTCTTC. It encodes CASSLVAVEQFF.

The chain joins TRBV30 to TRBJ1-4; 10 bases match TRBD1. Germline CDR1 is GTSNPN and CDR2 is SVGIG (reference sequence). Losses at the gene ends were 8 bases for V and 8 bases for J; bases not matched to a gene: 5. The CDR3 has 12 amino acids. CDR3 in DNA: TGTGCCGGGACAGGGGTTCGGGAAAAACTGTTTTTT. Translating gives CAGTGVREKLFF.

The chain has TRBV29-1 and TRBJ1-1; 7 bases fit TRBD1. J lost 6 bases, V lost 6 bases, and 10 bases had no gene match. The CDR3 runs to 13 residues. Germline loops: CDR1 SQVTM, CDR2 ANQGSEA. This chain's CDR3 is CSVGDRVSAEAFF. For the CDR3, the DNA is TGCAGCGTCGGAGACAGGGTAAGCGCTGAAGCTTTCTTT.

The chain combines TRBV2 with TRBJ2-7; 8 positions match TRBD2. Germline V gene sequence: CDR1 SNHLY, CDR2 FYNNEI. The length of the CDR3 is 15 residues. V lost 6 bases to trimming and J lost 7 bases; unmatched junction nucleotides: 14. CDR3 sequence: CASRGTSGTWGEQYF. As DNA, the CDR3 is TGTGCCAGCAGAGGTACTAGCGGCACTTGGGGGGAGCAGTACTTC.

This clone was detected once. The chain carries TRBV10-3 and TRBJ1-2; TRBD1 might be the D (5 bases). Germline V gene lookup returns CDR1 ENHRY and CDR2 SYGVKD. The V and J ends lost 0 bases and 14 bases respectively, with 13 bases between them. The CDR3 extends over 12 amino acids. This CDR3 is CAISESATVLTF. The CDR3 coding sequence is TGTGCCATCAGTGAGTCGGCGACAGTATTAACCTTC.

The chain joins TRBV6-1 to TRBJ1-2; tentative D call: TRBD1 (5 bases). V lost 5 bases, J lost 4 bases, and 17 bases lay in between. The germline V gene has CDR1 MNHNS and CDR2 SASEGT. The CDR3 length is 15 residues. The chain's CDR3 is CASSNEHSGSYGYTF. CDR3 DNA: TGTGCCAGCAGTAACGAACATTCAGGGAGCTATGGCTACACCTTC.

This clone appeared a single time. V usage is TRBV30 and J usage is TRBJ1-2; D gene unclear. The germline CDR1 and CDR2 sequences are GTSNPN and SVGIG (reference sequence). With 2 bases removed from V and 6 bases from J, the gap between germline ends came to 7 bases. The length of the CDR3 is 11 residues. The CDR3 DNA follows: TGTGCCTGGAGTTGGCTAGATGGCTACACCTTC. Its protein product is CAWSWLDGYTF.

This chain joins TRBV15 and TRBJ2-4; the match to TRBD2 covers 15 bases. V lost 2 bases and J lost 0; bases outside the gene matches: 8. The CDR3 consists of 20 residues. The germline V gene has CDR1 LNHNV and CDR2 YYDKDF (reference sequence). CDR3 region: CATSRPRTSGRARAKNIQYF. CDR3 DNA: TGTGCCACCAGCAGACCCCGGACTAGCGGGAGGGCCAGAGCCAAAAACATTCAGTACTTC. The complete variable domain, with remaining parts taken from reference TRBV15 and TRBJ2-4, reads DAMVIQNPRYQVTQFGKPVTLSCSQTLNHNVMYWYQQKSSQAPKLLFHYYDKDFNNEADTPDNFQSRRPNTSFCFLDIRSPGLGDTAMYLCATSRPRTSGRARAKNIQYFGAGTRLSVL.

The chain has TRBV29-1 and TRBJ2-1; 8 bases match TRBD1. The CDR3 sequence is 14 residues long. CDR1 is SQVTM, CDR2 ANQGSEA, per germline. The junction had 6 bases not matched to a gene; V was cut back by 2 bases and J by 6 bases. Here the CDR3 reads CSVERDRFRNEQFF. CDR3 nucleotides: TGCAGCGTTGAACGGGACAGGTTCCGCAATGAGCAGTTCTTC.

The CDR3 DNA is TGCGCCAGCAGCGGTATGACAGGCTCCTACGAGCAGTACTTC. As protein: CASSGMTGSYEQYF. The chain is built from TRBV5-1 and TRBJ2-7; D might be TRBD1 (6 bases). CDR3 length: 14 amino acids. Looked up from germline, CDR1 is SGHRS and CDR2 is YFSETQ. Trimming stripped 4 bases from V and 0 bases from J, with 11 bases between.

The chain uses TRBV19 and TRBJ2-7, with a weak D call TRBD1 (6 bases). In germline, CDR1 is LNHDA, CDR2 SQIVND (reference sequence). The CDR3 covers 15 residues. Trimming cost V 4 bases and J 5 bases, with 18 bases left between them. DNA for the CDR3: TGTGCCAGTAGTACCCTTACAGGGATGTCCGACGAGCAGTACTTC. This codes for CASSTLTGMSDEQYF.

V gene TRBV28 combines with J gene TRBJ2-3; D is uncertain. Per the germline V gene, CDR1 is MDHEN and CDR2 is SYDVKM. Trimming removed 3 bases from V and 7 bases from J, with 14 bases in between. This CDR3 is 14 amino acids long. This CDR3 reads CASSFGGLTHTQYF. The CDR3 DNA is TGTGCCAGCAGTTTTGGTGGTCTCACGCATACGCAGTATTTT.

This clone has more than one count but fewer than ten. The genes are TRBV27 and TRBJ2-7, with a weak D call TRBD1 (8 bases). Deletions cut 6 bases from V and 2 bases from J, with 17 bases between. CDR1 is MNHEY and CDR2 is SMNVEV in the germline V gene (reference sequence). This CDR3 has 15 amino acids. The CDR3 DNA follows: TGTGCCAGCAGAAGTGGGAGGGGACAGGCCTACGAGCAGTACTTC. Translation: CASRSGRGQAYEQYF.

The V and J genes are TRBV30 and TRBJ2-3; 8 nucleotides align to TRBD2. V was clipped by 8 bases and J by 0 bases; unmatched bases: 4. The CDR3 loop spans 13 amino acids. The germline V gene encodes CDR1 GTSNPN and CDR2 SVGIG (reference sequence). This chain's CDR3 is CALAGASTDTQYF. The DNA of the CDR3 is TGTGCCCTAGCGGGTGCAAGCACAGATACGCAGTATTTT.

V gene TRBV7-9 combines with J gene TRBJ1-2; TRBD1 aligns across 7 bases. V shed 5 bases, J shed 4 bases, and the junction held 16 bases outside the gene matches. The germline CDR1 and CDR2 sequences are SEHNR and FQNEAQ (reference sequence). The CDR3 contains 17 residues. The CDR3 reads CASSPHGTARRSYGYTF. CDR3 in DNA: TGTGCCAGCAGCCCACATGGGACAGCGAGAAGGTCCTATGGCTACACCTTC. Drawing the rest from reference TRBV7-9 and TRBJ1-2, the complete variable domain is DTGVSQNPRHKITKRGQNVTFRCDPISEHNRLYWYRQTLGQGPEFLTYFQNEAQLEKSRLLSDRFSAERPKGSFSTLEIQRTEQGDSAMYLCASSPHGTARRSYGYTFGSGTRLTVV.

J is TRBJ2-6 and V is TRBV6-1; D gene uncertain. CDR1 MNHNS and CDR2 SASEGT come from the germline V gene. The CDR3 contains 15 residues. With 6 bases removed from V and 0 bases from J, the gap between germline ends came to 9 bases. The CDR3 is CASSLSSSGANVLTF. The CDR3 DNA reads TGTGCCAGCAGCCTTTCTAGCTCTGGGGCCAACGTCCTGACTTTC.

About this clone itself: At one end, the junction sequence differs from germline, possibly due to a read error. The chain carries TRBV5-4 and TRBJ2-5; D is possibly TRBD1 or TRBD2 (5 bases each). The CDR3 is made up of 13 amino acids. Germline V CDR1 and CDR2: SGHNT, YYREEE (reference sequence). The CDR3 is CASRLGPQETQYF. CDR3 nucleotides: TGTGCCAGCAGATTGGGACCGCAAGAGACCCAGTACTTC.

The V call is TRBV7-2, the J call TRBJ2-7; 7 bases match TRBD1. The CDR3 consists of 13 residues. V lost 4 bases, J lost 3 bases, and 3 bases stayed unmatched. CDR1 is SGHTA, CDR2 FQGNSA, per germline. This CDR3 reads CASSSGTVYEQYF. In DNA form, the CDR3 reads TGTGCCAGCAGCTCCGGGACAGTCTACGAGCAGTACTTC. Together with reference TRBV7-2 and TRBJ2-7, the CDR3 gives the full variable domain: GAGVSQSPSNKVTEKGKDVELRCDPISGHTALYWYRQSLGQGLEFLIYFQGNSAPDKSGLPSDRFSAERTGGSVSTLTIQRTQQEDSAVYLCASSSGTVYEQYFGPGTRLTVT.

The rearrangement links TRBV11-2 to TRBJ2-1; possible D gene TRBD2, 6 bases. V lost 4 bases, J lost 6 bases, and 16 bases lay in between. Looked up from germline, CDR1 is SGHAT and CDR2 is FQNNGV. The CDR3 covers 15 residues. The CDR3 loop reads CASSSRTIKSNEQFF. CDR3 sequence (DNA): TGTGCCAGCAGCTCTCGGACTATCAAGAGCAATGAGCAGTTCTTC.

The chain recombines TRBV19 with TRBJ1-5; D perhaps matches TRBD1 (6 bases). The CDR3 length is 14 residues. The V gene lost 7 bases and the J gene lost 3 bases, with 13 bases spanning the gap. Looked up from germline, CDR1 is LNHDA and CDR2 is SQIVND (reference sequence). The CDR3 loop is CASKLQGSNQPQHF. The DNA of the CDR3 is TGTGCCAGTAAATTACAGGGTTCCAATCAGCCCCAGCATTTT.

The chain couples TRBV30 to TRBJ1-6; TRBD1 matches at 7 bases. Germline trimming cut 4 bases from V and 7 bases from J; bases unmatched to any gene: 4. Germline V gene lookup returns CDR1 GTSNPN and CDR2 SVGIG (reference sequence). The CDR3 is made up of 13 amino acids. The CDR3 here is CAWMPGQNSPLHF. CDR3 DNA: TGTGCCTGGATGCCGGGACAGAATTCACCCCTCCACTTT.

The rearrangement joins TRBV11-1 to TRBJ2-6; D unclear. The CDR3 consists of 17 residues. Trimming removed 8 bases at V and 0 bases at J, with 17 bases between. Germline-derived CDR1 and CDR2 are SGHAT and FQDESV (reference sequence). The CDR3 DNA reads TGTGCCAGCTCCGTCGGGCCTAGGGTCTCTGGGGCCAACGTCCTGACTTTC. Its translation is CASSVGPRVSGANVLTF.

The chain employs TRBV29-1 and TRBJ2-2, with a weak D call TRBD2 (6 bases). This CDR3 spans 13 amino acids. V was trimmed by 7 bases and J by 4 bases, leaving 13 bases between them. CDR1 SQVTM and CDR2 ANQGSEA come from the germline V gene. CDR3 sequence reads: CSASVGGTGELFF. The DNA of the CDR3 is TGCAGCGCGTCGGTGGGGGGCACCGGGGAGCTGTTTTTT.

The genes are TRBV5-1 and TRBJ2-3; TRBD2 agrees at 12 bases. This CDR3 contains 16 residues. V was pared by 0 bases and J by 5 bases, with 4 bases of the junction left unmatched. Germline CDR1 reads SGHRS; CDR2 reads YFSETQ. DNA for the CDR3: TGCGCCAGCAGCTTGGGGCTAGCGGGAGGGATAGATACGCAGTATTTT. It yields the protein CASSLGLAGGIDTQYF.